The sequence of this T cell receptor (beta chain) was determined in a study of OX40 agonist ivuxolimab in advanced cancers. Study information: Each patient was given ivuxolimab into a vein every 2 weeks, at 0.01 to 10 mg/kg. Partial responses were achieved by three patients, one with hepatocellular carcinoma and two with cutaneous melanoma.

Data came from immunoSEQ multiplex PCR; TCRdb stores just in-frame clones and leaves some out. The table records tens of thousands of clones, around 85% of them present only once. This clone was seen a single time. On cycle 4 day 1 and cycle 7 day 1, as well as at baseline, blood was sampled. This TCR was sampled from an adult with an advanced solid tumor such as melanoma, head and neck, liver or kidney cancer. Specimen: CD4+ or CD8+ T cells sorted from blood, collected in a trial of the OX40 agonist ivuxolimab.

The CDR3 region has the DNA TGCAGCGTTGCGGGCGGACGGGACAGGGGGAACCGGAGGGCTTTCTTT. Translation gives CSVAGGRDRGNRRAFF. V and J are TRBV29-1 and TRBJ1-1; 11 bases are shared with TRBD1. V trimming: 4 bases; J trimming: 11 bases; junction bases outside the gene matches: 18. The germline V gene encodes CDR1 SQVTM and CDR2 ANQGSEA. The CDR3 sequence is 16 residues long.